This T cell receptor (beta chain) was identified in a study of T cell changes during pregnancy in multiple sclerosis. Repertoires were generated with immunoSEQ multiplex PCR, while TCRdb's copy carries only in-frame clones and drops some. The sample yields about 64,000 clones, around 96% seen once. The CDR3 extends over 15 amino acids. Germline assignment: CDR1 SGHVS and CDR2 FNYEAQ. V lost 6 bases to trimming and J lost 6 bases, with 21 bases between them. V and J are TRBV7-6 and TRBJ2-7; D gene unclear. The source was CD8+ T cells from peripheral blood mononuclear cells, collected after pregnancy. The receptor was derived from a female donor with multiple sclerosis, enrolled in a pregnancy study. CDR3 nucleotides: TGTGCCAGCAGTCCAGGTATCTCCCTCGTCGGCGAGCAGTACTTC. As protein: CASSPGISLVGEQYF.